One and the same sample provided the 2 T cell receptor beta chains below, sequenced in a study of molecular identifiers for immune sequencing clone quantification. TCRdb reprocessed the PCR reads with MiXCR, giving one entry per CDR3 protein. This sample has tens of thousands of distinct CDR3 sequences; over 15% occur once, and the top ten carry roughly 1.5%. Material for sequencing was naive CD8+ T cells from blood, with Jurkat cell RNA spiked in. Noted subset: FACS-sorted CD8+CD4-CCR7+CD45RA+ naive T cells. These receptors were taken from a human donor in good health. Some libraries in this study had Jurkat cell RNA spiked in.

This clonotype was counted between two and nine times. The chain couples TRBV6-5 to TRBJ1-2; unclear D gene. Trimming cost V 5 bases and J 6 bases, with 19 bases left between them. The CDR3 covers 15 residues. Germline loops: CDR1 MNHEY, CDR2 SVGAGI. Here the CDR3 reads CASSSPGRMKNGYTF. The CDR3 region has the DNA TGTGCCAGCAGTAGCCCCGGACGCATGAAGAATGGCTACACCTTC.

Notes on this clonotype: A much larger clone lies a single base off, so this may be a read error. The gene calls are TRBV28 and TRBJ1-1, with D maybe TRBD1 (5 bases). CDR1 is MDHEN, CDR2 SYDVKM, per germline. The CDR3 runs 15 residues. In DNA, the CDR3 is TGTGCCAGCAGTACGATGGCGGGCGCGGACACTGAAGCTTACTTT. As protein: CASSTMAGADTEAYF.